This entry describes one T cell receptor (beta chain). Its specificity is unknown. The data originate from a study of OX40 agonist ivuxolimab in advanced cancers. Study-level information: Ivuxolimab, an antibody that agonizes OX40 (CD134), was administered to the patients. Notes on the study in general: CD4+ and CD8+ blood T cells expanded clonally by week 6 at 0.1 to 3.0 mg/kg. The study found that CD8+ T cells averaged more expanded clones than CD4+. Partial responders at 0.1-3.0 mg/kg had among the lowest clonal expansion.

Sequencing was performed with immunoSEQ multiplex PCR; in TCRdb, only in-frame clones are kept and a portion is missing. Altogether 65,000 to 95,000 clones are present, approximately 94% being singletons, with the ten largest covering roughly 5%. Germline CDR1 is SGHTA and CDR2 is FQGNSA. V gave up 2 bases and J gave up 6 bases; unmatched junction bases: 6. The CDR3 loop spans 15 amino acids. This specimen consisted of CD4+ or CD8+ T cells sorted from blood, obtained in a trial of the OX40 agonist ivuxolimab. J is TRBJ2-7 and V is TRBV7-2; 11 positions match TRBD1. This TCR derives from an adult with an advanced solid tumor such as melanoma, head and neck, liver or kidney cancer. CDR3 sequence (DNA): TGTGCCAGCAGCTTACATGGGACAGGGGGGATCGAGCAGTACTTC. Protein: CASSLHGTGGIEQYF. Filled out from reference TRBV7-2 and TRBJ2-7, the complete variable domain reads GAGVSQSPSNKVTEKGKDVELRCDPISGHTALYWYRQSLGQGLEFLIYFQGNSAPDKSGLPSDRFSAERTGGSVSTLTIQRTQQEDSAVYLCASSLHGTGGIEQYFGPGTRLTVT.